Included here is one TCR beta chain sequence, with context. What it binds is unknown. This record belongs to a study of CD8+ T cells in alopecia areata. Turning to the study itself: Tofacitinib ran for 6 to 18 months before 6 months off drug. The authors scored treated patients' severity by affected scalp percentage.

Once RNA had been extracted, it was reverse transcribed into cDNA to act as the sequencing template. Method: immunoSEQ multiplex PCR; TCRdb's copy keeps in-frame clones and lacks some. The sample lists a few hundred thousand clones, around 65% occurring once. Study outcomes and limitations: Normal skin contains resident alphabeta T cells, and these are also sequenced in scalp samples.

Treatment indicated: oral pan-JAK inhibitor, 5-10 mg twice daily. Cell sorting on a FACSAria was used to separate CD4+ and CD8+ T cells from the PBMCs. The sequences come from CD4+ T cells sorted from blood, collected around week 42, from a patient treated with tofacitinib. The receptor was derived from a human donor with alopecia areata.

CDR3: CASSEERLAKNIQYF. CDR3 DNA sequence: TGTGCCAGCAGTGAGGAGCGGTTAGCCAAAAACATTCAGTACTTC. V is TRBV2 and J is TRBJ2-4; maybe TRBD2 (5 bases). The CDR3 is 15 residues long. The V end was cut by 3 bases, the J end by 0 bases, with 9 bases between. The germline V gene has CDR1 SNHLY and CDR2 FYNNEI.